Presented here are 18 T cell receptor beta chains from one specimen sequenced in a study of beta chain features in type 1 diabetes. The study reverse transcribed the entire isolated RNA, so it sequenced expressed TCRB transcripts. Clones were sequenced by immunoSEQ multiplex PCR, and TCRdb holds only the in-frame ones, with some missing. The sample lists under 300,000 clones; 27% were seen once. Sequenced sample: central memory CD4+ T cells from blood. These receptors were taken from a man aged 25 to 40 in good health.

V usage is TRBV19 and J usage is TRBJ1-5; no clear D. Germline-derived CDR1 and CDR2 are LNHDA and SQIVND (reference sequence). CDR3 length: 14 residues. Trimming stripped 4 bases from V and 0 bases from J, with 7 bases between. CDR3 DNA: TGTGCCAGTAGTAAAGAGGATAGCAATCAGCCCCAGCATTTT. The encoded protein is CASSKEDSNQPQHF.

V usage is TRBV15 and J usage is TRBJ2-3; D is perhaps TRBD1 (5 bases). Germline V CDR1 and CDR2: LNHNV, YYDKDF (reference sequence). Trimming pared 8 bases from V and 1 base from J, leaving 10 bases between. This CDR3 contains 13 residues. The DNA of the CDR3 is TGTGCCACCTGCCAGGGCCGCACAGATACGCAGTATTTT. Protein product: CATCQGRTDTQYF.

This clone was seen a few times. The rearrangement uses TRBV4-3 and TRBJ2-5, with D perhaps TRBD2 (7 bases). Trimming shortened V by 0 bases and J by 4 bases, and 15 bases separated the two germline ends. The CDR3 sequence is 16 residues long. The germline V gene has CDR1 LGHNA and CDR2 YSLEER. The CDR3 loop is CASSQDGGGRGETQYF. In DNA, the CDR3 is TGCGCCAGCAGCCAAGATGGGGGCGGGAGAGGAGAGACCCAGTACTTC.

This chain joins TRBV14 and TRBJ2-7, with D tentatively TRBD2 (5 bases). V lost 5 bases and J lost 3, with 17 bases in between. The CDR3 is made up of 15 amino acids. Germline CDR1 and CDR2: SGHDN and FVKESK. DNA for the CDR3: TGTGCCAGCAGCTTCCAGGAGGAGGACGACTACGAGCAGTACTTC. Amino acids: CASSFQEEDDYEQYF.

The J gene is TRBJ1-2, the V gene TRBV30; possibly TRBD1 for D (6 bases). The CDR3 sequence is 12 residues long. Trimming removed 2 bases at V and 9 bases at J, with 13 bases between. Germline loops: CDR1 GTSNPN, CDR2 SVGIG (reference sequence). CDR3 DNA: TGTGCCTGGAGTTTGGGACAAGTGAGCTACACCTTC. This codes for CAWSLGQVSYTF.

V usage is TRBV5-1 and J usage is TRBJ2-4, with 10 nucleotides matching TRBD1. The CDR3 length is 17 residues. With V trimmed by 0 bases and J by 1 base, 4 bases remained unmatched. The germline V gene encodes CDR1 SGHRS and CDR2 YFSETQ. The DNA for the CDR3 is TGCGCCAGCAGCTTGGGACAGGGGGCTTTTGCCAAAAACATTCAGTACTTC. Protein sequence: CASSLGQGAFAKNIQYF.

V is TRBV19 and J is TRBJ2-1; D remains ambiguous. This CDR3 is 14 amino acids long. Germline CDR1 is LNHDA and CDR2 is SQIVND (reference sequence). The V end lost 5 bases, the J end lost 3 bases, and 11 bases lay between the germline ends. The CDR3 coding sequence is TGTGCCAGTAGTGGCAGCAGAATCTACAATGAGCAGTTCTTC. Protein sequence: CASSGSRIYNEQFF.

This clone has a handful of counts. Other DNA sequences in the sample encode the same CDR3. J is TRBJ2-1 and V is TRBV29-1; the D call may be TRBD1 or TRBD2 (5 bases each). Germline loops: CDR1 SQVTM, CDR2 ANQGSEA. V gave up 1 base and J gave up 6 bases, with 7 bases separating them. The CDR3 is 12 residues long. The CDR3, as DNA: TGCAGCGTTGAAGGTGGGGGCAATGAGCAGTTCTTC. It translates to CSVEGGGNEQFF.

The rearrangement links TRBV6-6 to TRBJ1-4, with D possibly being TRBD1 (6 bases). This CDR3 is built from 14 residues. Germline CDR1 and CDR2: MNHNY and SVGAGI (reference sequence). V lost 5 bases and J 8 bases, leaving 15 bases between the germline ends. Written as DNA, the CDR3 is TGTGCCAGCAGTGTGACAGGAGGCCTCGAAAAACTGTTTTTT. Translating gives CASSVTGGLEKLFF.

This clone has more than one count but fewer than ten. The rearrangement joins TRBV7-2 to TRBJ2-2; the D gene is possibly TRBD2 (7 bases). The CDR3 contains 16 residues. CDR1 is SGHTA, CDR2 FQGNSA, per germline. V shed 5 bases and J shed 5 bases, with 18 bases lying between them. CDR3 in amino acids: CASSHQRGAGTGELFF. Here the CDR3 DNA reads TGTGCCAGCAGCCACCAACGGGGGGCGGGGACCGGGGAGCTGTTTTTT.

This clone was seen only a few times. V is TRBV2 and J is TRBJ2-3; unclear D gene. In germline, CDR1 is SNHLY, CDR2 FYNNEI. This CDR3 has 12 amino acids. V was trimmed by 8 bases and J by 4 bases, leaving 10 bases between them. The CDR3 bases are TGTGCCAGCGGGTGGTACGCAGATACGCAGTATTTT. Its translation is CASGWYADTQYF.

The chain couples TRBV10-3 to TRBJ1-1; D not certain. CDR3 length: 12 amino acids. CDR1 is ENHRY, CDR2 SYGVKD, per germline. V was shortened by 6 bases and J by 8 bases, with 13 bases between the two germline ends. CDR3 region: CAISTPDSEAFF. Written as DNA, the CDR3 is TGTGCCATCAGCACACCGGACTCAGAAGCTTTCTTT.

A single count supports this clone. The rearrangement joins TRBV6-5 to TRBJ2-5; 8 bases are shared with TRBD2. The CDR3 totals 16 residues. CDR1 is MNHEY and CDR2 is SVGAGI in the germline V gene. With 0 bases clipped from V and 2 bases from J, the junction kept 5 bases outside the gene matches. CDR3 sequence: CASSYSLAGSQETQYF. In nucleotides, the CDR3 is TGTGCCAGCAGTTACTCGCTAGCGGGTTCGCAAGAGACCCAGTACTTC.

In this sample, this clone turned up a few times. The CDR3 DNA follows: TGTGCCAGCAGCCAGACCGGGTCCGGGGTCGAGACCCAGTACTTC. This sequence encodes CASSQTGSGVETQYF. The chain couples TRBV4-2 to TRBJ2-5, with D possibly matching TRBD2 (5 bases). V was cut by 3 bases and J by 5 bases, with 16 bases left in between. The CDR3 length is 15 residues. The germline V gene has CDR1 LGHNA and CDR2 YNFKEQ.

The sample holds a few counts of this clone. The chain joins TRBV30 to TRBJ2-7; no clear D. V was shortened by 2 bases and J by 0 bases, with 11 bases between the two germline ends. The CDR3 length is 14 residues. Germline values: CDR1 GTSNPN, CDR2 SVGIG (reference sequence). CDR3 nucleotide sequence: TGTGCCTGGAGTAATGGGCCTAGCTCCTACGAGCAGTACTTC. This codes for CAWSNGPSSYEQYF.

J is TRBJ1-3 and V is TRBV14; D remains ambiguous. V lost 4 bases and J 3 bases, leaving 25 bases between the germline ends. CDR3 length equals 19 residues. Germline-derived CDR1 and CDR2 are SGHDN and FVKESK. CDR3 protein: CASSLGLDTWAPLGNTIYF. The CDR3 nucleotides are TGTGCCAGCAGCCTAGGGCTTGACACCTGGGCTCCCCTTGGAAACACCATATATTTT.

This clone was detected a few times. The gene calls are TRBV2 and TRBJ2-3, with TRBD1 matching 7 bases. From germline, CDR1 is SNHLY and CDR2 FYNNEI. The V gene end was trimmed by 8 bases and the J gene end by 1 base; junction bases not matched to a gene: 6. The CDR3 length is 14 residues. This chain's CDR3 is CASVWQGGTDTQYF. The CDR3 DNA is TGTGCCAGCGTTTGGCAGGGGGGCACAGATACGCAGTATTTT.

This rearrangement joins TRBV18 to TRBJ2-7, with no clear D. This CDR3 is built from 15 residues. Trimming pared 2 bases from V and 0 bases from J, leaving 11 bases between. Germline CDR1 and CDR2: KGHSH and LQKENI. The CDR3 loop reads CASSPSNQNSYEQYF. CDR3 coding DNA: TGTGCCAGCTCACCAAGCAACCAAAACTCCTACGAGCAGTACTTC.